This T cell receptor (beta chain) appears in the sequencing data of a study of shared clonotypes between healthy human individuals. The study, taken as a whole, reports: Only blood underwent sampling, and tissue repertoires likely differ.

Remarks on this clone: As yet, its antigen is unknown. A read error is the likely source, as a far larger clone sits one nucleotide away. Additional DNA sequences in this sample encode the identical CDR3.

Looked up from germline, CDR1 is MNHNS and CDR2 is SASEGT. The CDR3 is 14 amino acids. Trimming took off 2 bases at V and 7 bases at J, with 14 bases between the two ends. Clones were sequenced by immunoSEQ multiplex PCR, and TCRdb holds only the in-frame ones, with some missing. The sample has about 490,000 clones; over 70% are singletons. This receptor was obtained from a woman in her forties in good health. Some clones in this sample may be carry-over from other donors' samples. The chain uses TRBV6-1 and TRBJ1-1, with D unclear. The sequencing sample was made of PBMCs. CDR3 sequence reads: CASSELPGSGEAFF. For the CDR3, the DNA is TGTGCCAGCAGTGAACTTCCAGGTAGCGGTGAAGCTTTCTTT.